This TCR beta chain derives from a study of PD-L1 blockade in urothelial cancer (dated by TCRdb to the late 2010s). For context, the study as a whole: All patients started therapy in the mid-2010s and received atezolizumab 1,200 mg intravenously every 3 weeks. About 85% of the roughly 29 patients were identified as males with urothelial cancer of bladder origin, and a prior smoking history was reported by 18 of 29 patients. Patients had an ECOG performance status of 0 or 1 and had received between 0 and 3 prior chemotherapy regimens. Blood samples were analyzed at two time points: 3 weeks after treatment start (second dose) and 6 weeks after treatment start. Blood samples yielded a median of around 130,000 T cells and around 80,000 unique TCRs, with median clonality roughly 0.084. The study, an exploratory multi-omic analysis, examined somatic, immune and clinical correlates of response to PD-L1 blockade with atezolizumab in urothelial cancer. Pretreatment tumor samples, along with matched peripheral blood collected serially before and after atezolizumab treatment, underwent TCR sequencing. Durable clinical benefit meant progression-free survival longer than 6 months, and TCR features were also tested against progression-free and overall survival. In the same patients who had TCR sequencing, pretreatment tumors also underwent whole exome sequencing and RNA sequencing. Durable clinical benefit was achieved by nine patients and was not achieved by 20 patients. Just over 28 patients had pretreatment blood TCR-seq, some 24 had at least one posttreatment blood collection, and some 24 had tumor TCR-seq. Results the study describes overall, beyond this receptor: A pretreatment peripheral blood TCR clonality below the median was linked to improved progression-free and overall survival. Patients with durable benefit showed greater expansion of tumor-associated TCR clones in peripheral blood 3 weeks after starting treatment (n ≈ 21, p = 0.022). Because the sample size was small (n of about 29) and many of the analyses were exploratory, the results are meant to be hypothesis-generating.

The CDR3 contains 15 residues, cysteine and phenylalanine counted. Solely the CDR3 DNA is kept, with 45 bases framed from the first base. V is pared back by 2 bases and J by 0 bases, with 9 bases lying between the germline termini. The germline V gene supplies CDR1 SGHRS and CDR2 YFSETQ. The cohort comprised 30 or so patients with locally advanced or metastatic urothelial carcinoma treated at Memorial Sloan Kettering on a trial protocol. Peripheral blood mononuclear cells were collected from each patient pretreatment and during treatment, giving between 1 and 8 total time points per patient. The Qiagen DNeasy Blood extraction kit was used to purify genomic DNA from total PBMCs and from tumor samples. Collected pretreatment and during treatment, PBMCs were isolated and stored as previously described. Each PCR received spiked-in synthetic TCR analog templates so that absolute template abundance could be estimated from read counts. Using the immunoSEQ assay, TCRbeta CDR3 regions were amplified from genomic DNA with bias-controlled V and J gene primers. Sequencing of rearranged TCRbeta segments was performed at approximately 20X coverage. For the original study's pipeline: Sequencing errors were corrected by clustering and CDR3s were annotated against IMGT to assign V, D and J genes. Out-of-frame and stop-codon sequences were excluded, and only productive TCRbeta rearrangements were used in downstream analyses. Clonality was computed as one minus Shannon entropy normalized by the log of the number of unique productive sequences. Fisher's exact test with Benjamini-Hochberg correction, at a threshold of adjusted p below 0.01, was used to find clones that differed between time points or between blood and tumor. TCRdb took over this immuneACCESS table, retaining in-frame rearrangements with V and J assigned. Such tables are incomplete; in checked studies, under half of the missing clones stem from an unresolved V gene, and the remainder is unexplained. V and J calls and clone size are those listed in that table; D and trimming were worked out from the DNA. In this sample the table shows some 45,000 clones, 88% of which occur a single time. The ten most abundant clones make up roughly 3.9% of the sample.

As regards this clone: Its antigen specificity is not known. Within one base of it there is no much larger clone, and no base qualities were kept.

This sequence was found in a man older than 75 with urothelial cancer. The sample was PBMCs, taken around atezolizumab (anti-PD-L1) treatment. This chain joins TRBV5-1 to TRBJ2-4; TRBD1 is a weak D gene call, 5 bases matching. The CDR3 reads as follows: CASSFGDRAKNIQYF. In nucleotide form, the sequence is TGCGCCAGCAGCTTCGGCGACAGAGCCAAAAACATTCAGTACTTC. The CDR3, completed at both ends by the reference TRBV5-1 and TRBJ2-4 genes, gives the full variable domain KAGVTQTPRYLIKTRGQQVTLSCSPISGHRSVSWYQQTPGQGLQFLFEYFSETQRNKGNFPGRFSGRQFSNSRSEMNVSTLELGDSALYLCASSFGDRAKNIQYFGAGTRLSVL.